Each of the 6 T cell receptor beta chains below was sequenced from the same sample in a study of cytomegalovirus exposure and HLA in healthy donors (TCRdb year 2017). Library construction relied on the immunoSEQ multiplex PCR assay. For the multiplex PCR, a mixture combining 60 forward primers for TCR Vbeta segments and 13 reverse primers for TCR Jbeta segments was used. TCRdb limited this immuneACCESS table to in-frame rearrangements with V and J called. A share of clones is missing; checked studies link under half to unresolved V genes, and the rest is unexplained. Counted in this sample were some 130,000 clones; 70% to 80% of them appeared once. The biggest ten clones account for approximately 1.8% of the sample. Sequencing was carried out using PBMCs. Receptor source: a female donor in good health and CMV-seropositive.

Only a few counts were recorded for this clone. This chain joins TRBV27 and TRBJ2-2; D not certain. The CDR3 spans 15 residues. In germline, CDR1 is MNHEY, CDR2 SMNVEV (reference sequence). Trimming removed 6 bases at V and 2 bases at J, with 13 bases between. CDR3 sequence (DNA): TGTGCCAGCAGCGTAAGAGGATCAAACACCGGGGAGCTGTTTTTT. This codes for CASSVRGSNTGELFF.

In this sample, this clone turned up a few times. The J gene is TRBJ2-1, the V gene TRBV10-1; 11 bases are a match to TRBD2. Germline CDR1 WNHNN, CDR2 SYGVQD (reference sequence). Trimming removed 2 bases from V and 5 bases from J; junction bases left unmatched: 5. The CDR3 loop spans 16 amino acids. The chain's CDR3 is CASSERLAGRNNEQFF. In DNA, the CDR3 is TGCGCCAGCAGTGAGCGACTAGCGGGACGAAACAATGAGCAGTTCTTC.

The genes are TRBV5-1 and TRBJ1-1, with a possible D match to TRBD1 (5 bases). Germline V gene data show CDR1 as SGHRS and CDR2 as YFSETQ. The V gene lost 0 bases and the J gene lost 7 bases, with 10 bases spanning the gap. There are 13 residues in the CDR3. The CDR3 bases are TGCGCCAGCAGCTTGGCAGGGATGAGTGAAGCTTTCTTT. It encodes CASSLAGMSEAFF.

This chain links TRBV5-6 with TRBJ2-7; D possibly corresponds to TRBD2 (5 bases). The length of the CDR3 is 14 residues. Between the trimmed V and J ends, which lost 3 bases and 3 bases, there was a span of 13 bases. CDR1 and CDR2 from the germline V gene are SGHDT and YYEEEE. CDR3 coding DNA: TGTGCCAGCAGCTACCCCGTCGGGGTCTACGAGCAGTACTTC. Translating gives CASSYPVGVYEQYF.

This chain connects TRBV14 to TRBJ1-2; D might be TRBD1 (6 bases). The CDR3 is 13 amino acids. Trimming removed 2 bases at V and 8 bases at J, with 12 bases between. The germline V gene encodes CDR1 SGHDN and CDR2 FVKESK. CDR3 sequence reads: CASSQLTGLGYTF. The CDR3 bases are TGTGCCAGCAGCCAACTAACAGGGTTAGGCTACACCTTC.

The chain combines TRBV7-2 with TRBJ2-5; 10 positions match TRBD1. The CDR3 totals 13 residues. The germline CDR1 and CDR2 sequences are SGHTA and FQGNSA. The V segment lost 5 bases and the J segment 5 bases; nucleotides outside the gene matches: 2. The CDR3 bases are TGTGCCAGCAGCCGACAGGGGGCGGAGACCCAGTACTTC. Its protein is CASSRQGAETQYF.